The TCR beta chain described here comes from a study of shared clonotypes between healthy human individuals. Study-level background: Three CD4 naive, three CD4 memory, two CD8 naive and one CD8 memory plate were used per donor.

With regard to this clone: Its antigen is undetermined.

Study-wide points: Non-shared clonotypes had lower generation probabilities than clonotypes shared by all four sorted-subset donors.

Naive CD8 isolation took CD45RO-negative cells positively selected for CCR7 and excluded terminally differentiated effector memory CD45RA+ cells. Trimming left V 5 bases short and J 5 bases short, with 25 bases between. CDR1 and CDR2 from the germline V gene are SGDLS and YYNGEE. The CDR3 is 17 residues long. Profiling relied on immunoSEQ multiplex PCR, and the TCRdb table lists in-frame clones only, not all of them. The top ten clones hold about 1.7% of a sample with some 2.1 million clones, roughly 95% of them seen once. The chain carries TRBV9 and TRBJ1-1; D possibly corresponds to TRBD1 (6 bases). The sample was naive CD8+ T cells from PBMCs. The receptor's source is a man between 18 and 35 years old in good health. Some clones in this sample may be carry-over from other donors' samples. The CDR3 nucleotides read TGTGCCAGCAGGGCTCCCTCCACGGACAGCGAGGGGACTGAAGCTTTCTTT. Translated, it gives CASRAPSTDSEGTEAFF.